One sample yielded the 30 T cell receptor beta chains listed below, sequenced in a study of T cell responses to AZD1222 COVID-19 vaccine. Clones were read by immunoSEQ multiplex PCR, and TCRdb kept only the in-frame ones, dropping some. The sample carries 150,000 to 200,000 clones, 88% recorded once. Specimen: peripheral blood, collected on day 0 of AZD1222 vaccination. These receptors originate from an adult in good health.

As regards this clone: Additional DNA sequences in this sample encode the identical CDR3. J is TRBJ1-1 and V is TRBV7-3, with TRBD1 matching 7 bases. Germline CDR1 is SGHTA and CDR2 is FQGTGA. The CDR3 contains 13 residues. The V segment lost 6 bases and the J segment 1 base; nucleotides outside the gene matches: 2. The CDR3 DNA reads as TGTGCCAGCAGTCGACAGGGGAACACTGAAGCTTTCTTT. Amino acids: CASSRQGNTEAFF.

The chain is built from TRBV7-9 and TRBJ2-2; possibly TRBD1 or TRBD2 for D (5 bases each). V was shortened by 5 bases and J by 5 bases, with 12 bases between the two germline ends. Germline assignment: CDR1 SEHNR and CDR2 FQNEAQ (reference sequence). The CDR3 is 14 amino acids. The CDR3 sequence: CASSQGRTTGELFF. In nucleotides, the CDR3 is TGTGCCAGCAGCCAGGGACGGACGACCGGGGAGCTGTTTTTT. Full variable domain (missing parts from reference TRBV7-9 and TRBJ2-2): DTGVSQNPRHKITKRGQNVTFRCDPISEHNRLYWYRQTLGQGPEFLTYFQNEAQLEKSRLLSDRFSAERPKGSFSTLEIQRTEQGDSAMYLCASSQGRTTGELFFGEGSRLTVL.

A note on this clone: The junction and the germline gene differ at one end; a read error may be behind it. The CDR3 is CPSLWSPETAQPQHF. In DNA form, the CDR3 reads TGCCCTAGCCTTTGGTCCCCTGAGACGGCTCAGCCCCAGCATTTT. The chain recombines TRBV9 with TRBJ1-5; no firm D call. CDR1 and CDR2 from the germline V gene are SGDLS and YYNGEE. The CDR3 totals 15 residues. The full variable domain, with the rest looked up from reference TRBV9 and TRBJ1-5, is DSGVTQTPKHLITATGQRVTLRCSPRSGDLSVYWYQQSLDQGLQFLIQYYNGEERAKGNILERFSAQQFPDLHSELNLSSLELGDSALYFCPSLWSPETAQPQHFGDGTRLSIL.

This chain links TRBV4-2 with TRBJ1-2; a possible D gene is TRBD1 (5 bases). Germline assignment: CDR1 LGHNA and CDR2 YNFKEQ. V lost 3 bases, J lost 8 bases, and 16 bases lay in between. The CDR3 length is 14 residues. This chain's CDR3 is CASSQGRGKNGYTF. The DNA of the CDR3 is TGTGCCAGCAGCCAGGGAAGGGGTAAGAACGGCTACACCTTC.

V gene TRBV6-6 combines with J gene TRBJ1-3, with a possible D match to TRBD1 (5 bases). The CDR3 has 16 amino acids. V was pared by 2 bases and J by 0 bases, with 11 bases between. Per germline, CDR1 MNHNY and CDR2 SVGAGI (reference sequence). CDR3 residues: CASSYRDGGSGNTIYF. For the CDR3, the DNA is TGTGCCAGCAGTTACCGAGACGGGGGCTCTGGAAACACCATATATTTT.

The chain has TRBV4-2 and TRBJ2-7; 13 positions match TRBD2. From germline, CDR1 is LGHNA and CDR2 YNFKEQ. The CDR3 is made up of 16 amino acids. The ends lost 3 bases at V and 3 bases at J; junction bases unmatched: 5. This CDR3 is CASSQQTSGGNYEQYF. The CDR3 DNA follows: TGTGCCAGCAGCCAGCAGACTAGCGGGGGGAACTACGAGCAGTACTTC.

The chain links TRBV4-3 to TRBJ2-3; D unresolved. Trimming left V 0 bases short and J 4 bases short, with 5 bases between. This CDR3 has 13 residues. From germline, CDR1 is LGHNA and CDR2 YSLEER. CDR3 sequence: CASSQDLSDTQYF. The DNA of the CDR3 is TGCGCCAGCAGCCAAGATCTGTCAGATACGCAGTATTTT.

The CDR3 is CASSERRDQPQHF. The DNA of the CDR3 is TGTGCCAGCAGTGAAAGGCGGGATCAGCCCCAGCATTTT. The chain joins TRBV2 to TRBJ1-5; D unclear. Deletions cut 2 bases from V and 5 bases from J, with 7 bases between. There are 13 residues in the CDR3. Germline CDR1 reads SNHLY; CDR2 reads FYNNEI.

This clone was seen only once. The gene calls are TRBV2 and TRBJ1-2, with 9 bases aligning to TRBD1. The germline gives CDR1 SNHLY, CDR2 FYNNEI. The CDR3 is 14 amino acids. V shed 5 bases and J 7 bases; nucleotides not matched to a gene: 8. Here the CDR3 reads CASSPGQGLSGYTF. Here the CDR3 DNA reads TGTGCCAGCAGTCCGGGACAGGGACTTTCTGGCTACACCTTC.

The rearrangement links TRBV6-5 to TRBJ1-6; D is ambiguous. CDR1 is MNHEY, CDR2 SVGAGI, per germline. V was shortened by 5 bases and J by 10 bases, with 12 bases between the two germline ends. The CDR3 has 13 amino acids. The CDR3 protein is CASSRSWESPLHF. The CDR3 coding sequence is TGTGCCAGCAGTCGGTCCTGGGAATCACCCCTCCACTTT.

This chain uses TRBV5-4 with TRBJ2-3, with TRBD1 as a possible D gene (5 bases). The CDR3 has 14 amino acids. V shed 5 bases and J shed 5 bases, with 15 bases lying between them. Germline CDR1 reads SGHNT; CDR2 reads YYREEE (reference sequence). The CDR3 region is CASRPLGALDTQYF. The CDR3 coding sequence is TGTGCCAGCAGACCCCTTGGGGCCCTAGATACGCAGTATTTT.

This sequence joins TRBV9 and TRBJ1-5, with D unresolved. The CDR3 has 14 amino acids. Trimming pared 3 bases from V and 0 bases from J, leaving 7 bases between. The germline V gene has CDR1 SGDLS and CDR2 YYNGEE. CDR3 amino acids: CASSATGSNQPQHF. The DNA of the CDR3 is TGTGCCAGCAGCGCGACGGGTAGCAATCAGCCCCAGCATTTT.

The chain recombines TRBV19 with TRBJ1-1, with D possibly being TRBD1 (6 bases). The CDR3 extends over 14 amino acids. Trimming pared 6 bases from V and 1 base from J, leaving 12 bases between. Germline-derived CDR1 and CDR2 are LNHDA and SQIVND (reference sequence). The CDR3, as DNA: TGTGCCAGTAGCCACAGGGAAGCGAACACTGAAGCTTTCTTT. Translating it yields CASSHREANTEAFF.

The rearrangement uses TRBV19 and TRBJ2-5; 8 bases fit TRBD1. Trimming removed 7 bases from V and 4 bases from J; junction bases left unmatched: 8. Germline V gene sequence: CDR1 LNHDA, CDR2 SQIVND (reference sequence). The CDR3 consists of 14 residues. The CDR3 nucleotides are TGTGCCAGTAAAAAGGACAGGGATGGAGAGACCCAGTACTTC. Translating gives CASKKDRDGETQYF.

The rearrangement joins TRBV19 to TRBJ2-5; either TRBD1 or TRBD2 may fit D (5 bases each). Germline V gives CDR1 LNHDA, CDR2 SQIVND (reference sequence). The CDR3 consists of 14 residues. Trimming pared 7 bases from V and 2 bases from J, leaving 14 bases between. The chain's CDR3 is CASNLGPSQETQYF. CDR3 coding DNA: TGTGCCAGTAACTTGGGACCGTCGCAAGAGACCCAGTACTTC.

V gene TRBV19 combines with J gene TRBJ1-2; D is possibly TRBD1 (6 bases). V gave up 10 bases and J gave up 7 bases, with 16 bases separating them. Germline V CDR1 and CDR2: LNHDA, SQIVND (reference sequence). This CDR3 has 12 residues. CDR3 sequence: CATYRGLAGYTF. DNA for the CDR3: TGTGCCACCTATCGGGGGCTCGCTGGCTACACCTTC.

The chain links TRBV7-8 to TRBJ2-2, with D perhaps TRBD2 (7 bases). This CDR3 has 17 amino acids. Germline V gives CDR1 SGHVS, CDR2 FQNEAQ. V was clipped by 4 bases and J by 5 bases, with 20 bases between them. CDR3 region: CASSYRAGGGQTGELFF. In nucleotides, the CDR3 is TGTGCCAGCAGCTATCGAGCTGGGGGGGGACAAACCGGGGAGCTGTTTTTT.

This clone has just one count. In DNA form, the CDR3 reads TGTGCCAGTAGTATTAGGAGCTATCAGCCCCAGCATTTT. This encodes CASSIRSYQPQHF. The rearrangement uses TRBV19 and TRBJ1-5; D gene uncertain. CDR1 and CDR2 from the germline V gene are LNHDA and SQIVND (reference sequence). The CDR3 is 13 residues long. The V and J ends lost 3 bases and 5 bases respectively, with 8 bases between them.

This chain connects TRBV19 to TRBJ2-3; D uncertain. V was clipped by 4 bases and J by 2 bases, with 16 bases between them. The CDR3 sequence is 16 residues long. Looked up from germline, CDR1 is LNHDA and CDR2 is SQIVND (reference sequence). CDR3: CASSTQDTGLTDTQYF. The CDR3, as DNA: TGTGCCAGTAGTACTCAGGATACGGGCCTCACAGATACGCAGTATTTT.

The chain carries TRBV19 and TRBJ2-7; TRBD1 matches 8 bases. Losses at the gene ends were 10 bases for V and 3 bases for J; bases not matched to a gene: 11. Germline CDR1 is LNHDA and CDR2 is SQIVND (reference sequence). The length of the CDR3 is 14 residues. In DNA form, the CDR3 reads TGTGCCACGCGCTGGGACAGGCAAAGCTACGAGCAGTACTTC. This gives the protein CATRWDRQSYEQYF. The full variable domain, with the rest looked up from reference TRBV19 and TRBJ2-7, is DGGITQSPKYLFRKEGQNVTLSCEQNLNHDAMYWYRQDPGQGLRLIYYSQIVNDFQKGDIAEGYSVSREKKESFPLTVTSAQKNPTAFYLCATRWDRQSYEQYFGPGTRLTVT.

The chain couples TRBV7-3 to TRBJ1-1; D gene ambiguous. The CDR3 has 13 amino acids. Trimming cost V 5 bases and J 0 bases, with 7 bases left between them. Germline values: CDR1 SGHTA, CDR2 FQGTGA. In DNA, the CDR3 is TGTGCCAGCAGCCCCACCCTGAACACTGAAGCTTTCTTT. Translating gives CASSPTLNTEAFF.

The chain carries TRBV28 and TRBJ1-5, with 10 bases that match TRBD1. The germline V gene has CDR1 MDHEN and CDR2 SYDVKM. The CDR3 length is 19 residues. V dropped 6 bases and J dropped 11; count of bases not matched to a gene: 25. As DNA, the CDR3 is TGTGCCAGCAGCCCCGACCGATACACCGGGACAGGGGATGATACGGCCCAGCATTTT. The encoded protein is CASSPDRYTGTGDDTAQHF.

The chain couples TRBV6-5 to TRBJ1-2; D is uncertain. Germline V CDR1 and CDR2: MNHEY, SVGAGI. V was shortened by 7 bases and J by 4 bases, with 16 bases between the two germline ends. The CDR3 is made up of 14 amino acids. The DNA for the CDR3 is TGTGCCAGCACTCCGTCCGGGTTCCTCTATGGCTACACCTTC. Protein: CASTPSGFLYGYTF.

In this sample, this clone turned up a few times. The rearrangement links TRBV18 to TRBJ2-7; the D is unclear. V was pared by 5 bases and J by 0 bases, with 5 bases between. This CDR3 spans 12 amino acids. The germline V gene encodes CDR1 KGHSH and CDR2 LQKENI. The CDR3 reads CASSGSSYEQYF. For the CDR3, the DNA is TGTGCCAGCTCAGGCAGCTCCTACGAGCAGTACTTC. Drawing the rest from reference TRBV18 and TRBJ2-7, the complete variable domain is NAGVMQNPRHLVRRRGQEARLRCSPMKGHSHVYWYRQLPEEGLKFMVYLQKENIIDESGMPKERFSAEFPKEGPSILRIQQVVRGDSAAYFCASSGSSYEQYFGPGTRLTVT.

CDR3 DNA sequence: TGCGCCAGCAGCTTGAAGGGACAGGGGCTGAACACTGAAGCTTTCTTT. Protein: CASSLKGQGLNTEAFF. The V gene is TRBV5-1, the J gene TRBJ1-1, with 10 bases matching TRBD1. CDR3 length equals 16 residues. CDR1 is SGHRS, CDR2 YFSETQ, per germline. J gave up 0 bases and V 1 base, and 3 bases lay outside the gene matches.

V gene TRBV11-2 combines with J gene TRBJ2-1; 8 bases are shared with TRBD2. V dropped 0 bases and J dropped 9; count of bases not matched to a gene: 7. This CDR3 has 15 residues. Germline lookup yields CDR1 SGHAT and CDR2 FQNNGV. This CDR3 reads CASSLDGGAGGEQFF. The CDR3 bases are TGTGCCAGCAGCTTAGACGGGGGGGCCGGCGGTGAGCAGTTCTTC.

The chain employs TRBV29-1 and TRBJ2-1; perhaps TRBD1 as D (5 bases). The CDR3 loop spans 13 amino acids. The V gene's germline CDR1 is SQVTM and CDR2 ANQGSEA. Trimming stripped 8 bases from V and 10 bases from J, with 21 bases between. The CDR3 spells CSPFPGQGGEQFF. CDR3 nucleotides: TGCAGCCCCTTCCCGGGCCAGGGTGGGGAGCAGTTCTTC.

The genes are TRBV7-8 and TRBJ1-2; D may be TRBD1 (5 bases). Trimming removed 1 base from V and 8 bases from J, with 11 bases in between. CDR1 is SGHVS and CDR2 is FQNEAQ in the germline V gene. The CDR3 covers 13 residues. Written as DNA, the CDR3 is TGTGCCAGCAGCTTAGGAGGGGCTAACGGCTACACCTTC. Amino acids: CASSLGGANGYTF. Based on the CDR3 plus reference TRBV7-8 and TRBJ1-2, the full variable domain is GAGVSQSPRYKVAKRGQDVALRCDPISGHVSLFWYQQALGQGPEFLTYFQNEAQLDKSGLPSDRFFAERPEGSVSTLKIQRTQQEDSAVYLCASSLGGANGYTFGSGTRLTVV.

This chain connects TRBV10-1 to TRBJ2-2; 9 bases match TRBD2. The CDR3 is made up of 15 amino acids. V gave up 6 bases and J gave up 0 bases; unmatched junction bases: 2. CDR1 WNHNN and CDR2 SYGVQD come from the germline V gene (reference sequence). CDR3: CASSLAGPNTGELFF. The CDR3 nucleotides read TGCGCCAGCAGCCTAGCGGGGCCGAACACCGGGGAGCTGTTTTTT.

J is TRBJ1-2 and V is TRBV23-1; 8 bases line up with TRBD1. TRBV23-1 is designated an ORF whose function remains uncertain. The CDR3 totals 12 residues. V was pared by 8 bases and J by 4 bases, with 3 bases of the junction left unmatched. CDR3 sequence reads: CASETGVYGYTF. The CDR3 DNA follows: TGCGCCAGCGAGACAGGGGTCTATGGCTACACCTTC.